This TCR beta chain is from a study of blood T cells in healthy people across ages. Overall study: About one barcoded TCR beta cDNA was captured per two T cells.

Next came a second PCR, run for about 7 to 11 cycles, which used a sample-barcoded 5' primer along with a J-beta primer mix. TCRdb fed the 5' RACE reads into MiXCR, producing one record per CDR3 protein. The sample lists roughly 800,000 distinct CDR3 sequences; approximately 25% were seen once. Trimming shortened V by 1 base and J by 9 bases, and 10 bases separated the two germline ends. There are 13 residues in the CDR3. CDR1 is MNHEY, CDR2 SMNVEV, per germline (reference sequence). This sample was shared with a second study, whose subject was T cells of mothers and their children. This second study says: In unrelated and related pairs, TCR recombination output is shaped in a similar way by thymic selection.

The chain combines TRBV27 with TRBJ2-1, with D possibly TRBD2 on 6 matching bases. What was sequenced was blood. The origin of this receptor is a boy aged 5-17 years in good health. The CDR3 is CASSLWRGGEQFF. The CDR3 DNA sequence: TGTGCCAGCAGTTTATGGCGGGGAGGTGAGCAGTTCTTC.